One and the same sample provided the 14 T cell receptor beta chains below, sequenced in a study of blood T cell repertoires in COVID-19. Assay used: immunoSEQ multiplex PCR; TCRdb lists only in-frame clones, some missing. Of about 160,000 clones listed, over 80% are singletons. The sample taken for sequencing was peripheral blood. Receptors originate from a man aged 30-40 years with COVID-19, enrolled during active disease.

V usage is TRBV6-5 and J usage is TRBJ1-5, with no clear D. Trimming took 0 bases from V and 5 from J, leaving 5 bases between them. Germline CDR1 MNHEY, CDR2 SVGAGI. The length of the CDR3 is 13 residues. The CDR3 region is CASSYSTYQPQHF. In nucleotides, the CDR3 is TGTGCCAGCAGTTACTCTACTTATCAGCCCCAGCATTTT.

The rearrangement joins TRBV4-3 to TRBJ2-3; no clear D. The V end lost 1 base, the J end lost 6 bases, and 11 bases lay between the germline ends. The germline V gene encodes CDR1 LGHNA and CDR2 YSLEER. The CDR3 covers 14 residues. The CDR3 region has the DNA TGCGCCAGCAGCCAAGTACTAACTCTTGATACGCAGTATTTT. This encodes CASSQVLTLDTQYF.

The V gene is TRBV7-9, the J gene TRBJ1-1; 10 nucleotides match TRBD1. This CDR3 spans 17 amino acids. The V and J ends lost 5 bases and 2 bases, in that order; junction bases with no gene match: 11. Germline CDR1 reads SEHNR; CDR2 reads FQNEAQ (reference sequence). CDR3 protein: CASSPPRDRGPNTEAFF. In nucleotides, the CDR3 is TGTGCCAGCAGCCCCCCTAGGGACAGGGGACCTAACACTGAAGCTTTCTTT.

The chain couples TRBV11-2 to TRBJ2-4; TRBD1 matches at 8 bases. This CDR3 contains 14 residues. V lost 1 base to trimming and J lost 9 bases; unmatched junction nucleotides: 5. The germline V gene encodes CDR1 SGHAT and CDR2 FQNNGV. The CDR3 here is CASSLGQGTGIQYF. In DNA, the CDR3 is TGTGCCAGCAGCTTAGGACAGGGGACCGGCATTCAGTACTTC.

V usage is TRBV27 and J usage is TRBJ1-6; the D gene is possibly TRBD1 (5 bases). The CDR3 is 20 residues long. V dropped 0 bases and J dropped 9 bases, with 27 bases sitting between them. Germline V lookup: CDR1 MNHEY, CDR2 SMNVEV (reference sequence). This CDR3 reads CASSLSIMRQGLSFSSPLHF. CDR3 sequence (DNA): TGTGCCAGCAGTTTATCGATAATGCGGCAGGGATTAAGTTTTAGTTCACCCCTCCACTTT.

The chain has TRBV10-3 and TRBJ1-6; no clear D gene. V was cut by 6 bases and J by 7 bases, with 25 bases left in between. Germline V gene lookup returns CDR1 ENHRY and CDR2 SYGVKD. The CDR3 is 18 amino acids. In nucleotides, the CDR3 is TGTGCCATCAGCTTTAACCCCGGAGGATCCCCTCGGAATTCACCCCTCCACTTT. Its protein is CAISFNPGGSPRNSPLHF.

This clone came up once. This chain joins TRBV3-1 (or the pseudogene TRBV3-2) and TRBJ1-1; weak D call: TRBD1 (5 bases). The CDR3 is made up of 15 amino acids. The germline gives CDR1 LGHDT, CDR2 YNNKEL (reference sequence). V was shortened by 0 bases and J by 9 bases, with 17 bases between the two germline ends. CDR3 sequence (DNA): TGTGCCAGCAGCCAAGAGGGACTACGGGGAACTCAAGCTTTCTTT. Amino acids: CASSQEGLRGTQAFF.

The CDR3 reads CASRDRGHTGELFF. In DNA form, the CDR3 reads TGTGCCAGCAGGGACAGGGGGCACACCGGGGAGCTGTTTTTT. This chain connects TRBV25-1 to TRBJ2-2; 11 bases align to TRBD1. Per germline, CDR1 MGHDK and CDR2 SYGVNS. The CDR3 contains 14 residues. After removal of 6 bases from V and 3 bases from J, the junction contained 0 bases not matched to a gene. Together with reference TRBV25-1 and TRBJ2-2, the CDR3 gives the full variable domain: EADIYQTPRYLVIGTGKKITLECSQTMGHDKMYWYQQDPGMELHLIHYSYGVNSTEKGDLSSESTVSRIRTEHFPLTLESARPSHTSQYLCASRDRGHTGELFFGEGSRLTVL.

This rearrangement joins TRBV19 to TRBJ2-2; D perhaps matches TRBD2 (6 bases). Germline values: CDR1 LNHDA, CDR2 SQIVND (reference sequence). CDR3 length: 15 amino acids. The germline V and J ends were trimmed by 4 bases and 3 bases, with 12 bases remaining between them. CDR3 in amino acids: CASSTFAGYTGELFF. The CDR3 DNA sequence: TGTGCCAGTAGTACTTTCGCGGGATACACCGGGGAGCTGTTTTTT.

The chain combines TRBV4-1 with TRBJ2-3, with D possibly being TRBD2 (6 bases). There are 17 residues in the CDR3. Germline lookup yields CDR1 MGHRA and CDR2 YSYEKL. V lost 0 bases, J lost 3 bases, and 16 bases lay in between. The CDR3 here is CASSQDWSSATTDTQYF. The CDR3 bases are TGCGCCAGCAGCCAAGATTGGTCTAGCGCGACGACAGATACGCAGTATTTT.

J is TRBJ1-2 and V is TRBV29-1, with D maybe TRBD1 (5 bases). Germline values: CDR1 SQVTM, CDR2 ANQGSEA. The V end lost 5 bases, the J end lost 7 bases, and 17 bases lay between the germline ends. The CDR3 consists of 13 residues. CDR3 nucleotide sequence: TGCAGCGTTCCCGACAGCCAGGGTTCTGGCTACACCTTC. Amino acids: CSVPDSQGSGYTF.

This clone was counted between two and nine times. The CDR3 DNA reads TGTGCCAGCAGACTAGCGGGGGCCGTAACCGGGGAGCTGTTTTTT. Residues: CASRLAGAVTGELFF. The chain is built from TRBV27 and TRBJ2-2, with 11 bases identical to TRBD2. The length of the CDR3 is 15 residues. V shed 6 bases, J shed 5 bases, and the junction held 5 bases outside the gene matches. Germline values: CDR1 MNHEY, CDR2 SMNVEV (reference sequence).

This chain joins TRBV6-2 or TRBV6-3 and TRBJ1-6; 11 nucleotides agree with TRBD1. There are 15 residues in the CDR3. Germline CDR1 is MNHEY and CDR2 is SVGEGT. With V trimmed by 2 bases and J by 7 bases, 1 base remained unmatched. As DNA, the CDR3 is TGTGCCAGCAGTTACCGGACAGGGGGCAATTCACCCCTCCACTTT. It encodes CASSYRTGGNSPLHF.

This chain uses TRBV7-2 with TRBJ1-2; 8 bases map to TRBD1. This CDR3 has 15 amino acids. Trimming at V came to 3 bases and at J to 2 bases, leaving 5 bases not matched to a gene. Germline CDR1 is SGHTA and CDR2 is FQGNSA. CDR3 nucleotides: TGTGCCAGCAGCTTTCGACAGGGGTGGAACTATGGCTACACCTTC. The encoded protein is CASSFRQGWNYGYTF.